This is a list of T cell receptor beta chains from one sample in a study of T cell repertoires in cytomegalovirus infection. TCRdb processed the reads anew with MiXCR; each CDR3 protein has one entry. The sample carries hundreds of thousands of distinct CDR3 sequences, 30% to 40% recorded once. No antigens are known for them. Here the sequenced sample was cultured PBMCs, taken from culture after CMV antigen stimulation. The source is a human donor in good health (CMV status not recorded). Some clones in this sample may be carry-over from other donors' samples. CDR3s include the opening cysteine and the closing phenylalanine or tryptophan. A D gene is named only where the DNA matches it firmly. Clone sizes are given selectively: once, few, many, or a class where the clone is expanded.

>TRBJ2-1|TRBV6-2/TRBV6-3|.|TRBD2
CASSTNPTSVSTVRAYNEQFF
TGTGCCAGCAGTACGAACCCTACTAGCGTGAGTACGGTACGGGCCTACAATGAGCAGTTCTTC
>TRBJ2-7|TRBV7-9|.|TRBD2
CASSLIGGNSGISYEQYF
TGTGCCAGCAGCTTAATTGGTGGAAATAGCGGGATCTCCTACGAGCAGTACTTC
>TRBJ2-1|TRBV7-8|many|.
CASSLGGWAGVDGEQFF
TGTGCCAGCAGCTTAGGGGGTTGGGCTGGAGTCGACGGTGAGCAGTTCTTC
>TRBJ1-1|TRBV28|few|TRBD1
CASRQGGDTEAFF
TGTGCCAGCAGACAGGGGGGGGACACTGAAGCTTTCTTT
>TRBJ2-2|TRBV25-1|few|.
CASGGTGELFF
TGTGCCAGCGGGGGCACCGGGGAGCTGTTTTTT
>TRBJ2-1|TRBV28|.|TRBD2
CASSTLAGVEQFF
TGTGCCAGCAGTACTCTGGCGGGAGTTGAGCAGTTCTTC
>TRBJ2-1|TRBV29-1|.|.
CSVVGTGSFF
.
>TRBJ2-1|TRBV19|.|.
CATNTPGSSNNEQFF
TGTGCCACCAACACCCCTGGCAGTTCAAACAATGAGCAGTTCTTC
>TRBJ2-7|TRBV7-2|.|.
CASSLSPLSSYEQYF
TGTGCCAGCAGCTTATCCCCCTTGAGCTCCTACGAGCAGTACTTC
>TRBJ1-2|TRBV28|.|TRBD1
CASTPGQGYYGYTF
TGTGCCAGCACCCCGGGACAGGGGTACTATGGCTACACCTTC
>TRBJ2-1|TRBV7-8|many|TRBD1
CASSLRGQTGYNEQFF
TGTGCCAGCAGCTTACGGGGACAGACCGGGTACAATGAGCAGTTCTTC
>TRBJ1-2|TRBV5-4|.|TRBD1
CASSLEGGAWGYTF
TGTGCCAGCAGCTTGGAAGGGGGCGCGTGGGGCTACACCTTC
>TRBJ1-5|TRBV19|few|TRBD1
CASSMEGRGNSQPQHF
TGTGCCAGTAGTATGGAGGGCAGGGGGAATAGTCAGCCCCAGCATTTT
>TRBJ2-2|TRBV12-3/TRBV12-4|.|TRBD2
CASSLSGLAGGELFF
TGTGCCAGCAGTTTATCCGGACTAGCGGGCGGGGAGCTGTTTTTT
>TRBJ1-5|TRBV27|.|.
CASSFSSGQPQHF
TGTGCCAGCAGTTTCAGTTCGGGTCAGCCCCAGCATTTT
>TRBJ1-1|TRBV19|.|.
CASTPGGGMRTEAFF
TGTGCCAGTACCCCGGGGGGGGGAATGAGAACTGAAGCTTTCTTT
>TRBJ1-5|TRBV7-2|many|.
CASSRHWNQPQHF
TGTGCCAGCAGCCGACACTGGAATCAGCCCCAGCATTTT
>TRBJ1-3|TRBV5-5|.|.
CASSFGPRGNTIYF
TGTGCCAGCAGCTTCGGTCCCCGCGGAAACACCATATATTTT
>TRBJ2-3|TRBV4-1|few|.
CASSQEEGRDTQYF
TGCGCCAGCAGCCAAGAGGAGGGAAGGGATACGCAGTATTTT
>TRBJ1-1|TRBV7-8|.|.
CASSLDHVRWWSEAFF
TGTGCCAGCAGCTTAGATCATGTCAGGTGGTGGTCTGAAGCTTTCTTT